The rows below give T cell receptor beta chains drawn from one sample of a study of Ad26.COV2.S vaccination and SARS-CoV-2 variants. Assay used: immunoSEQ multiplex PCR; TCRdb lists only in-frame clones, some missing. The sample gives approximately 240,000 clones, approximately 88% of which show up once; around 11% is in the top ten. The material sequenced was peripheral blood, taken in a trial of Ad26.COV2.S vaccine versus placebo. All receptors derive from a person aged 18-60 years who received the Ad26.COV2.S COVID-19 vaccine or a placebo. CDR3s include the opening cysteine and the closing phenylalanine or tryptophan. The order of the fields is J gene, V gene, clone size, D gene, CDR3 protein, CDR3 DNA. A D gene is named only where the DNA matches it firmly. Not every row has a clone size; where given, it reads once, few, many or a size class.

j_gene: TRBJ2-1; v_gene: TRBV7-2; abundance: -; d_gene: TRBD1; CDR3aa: CASGSGTGVYNEQFF; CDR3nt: TGTGCCAGCGGATCCGGGACAGGGGTCTACAATGAGCAGTTCTTC
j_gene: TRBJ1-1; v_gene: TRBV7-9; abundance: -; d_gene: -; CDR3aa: CASSSPGRADTEAFF; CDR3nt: TGTGCCAGCAGCTCGCCCGGACGGGCGGACACTGAAGCTTTCTTT
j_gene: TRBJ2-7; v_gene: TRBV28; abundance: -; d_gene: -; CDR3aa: CASCPGGNSIEQYF; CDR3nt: TGTGCCAGCTGCCCCGGCGGGAATTCCATCGAGCAGTACTTC
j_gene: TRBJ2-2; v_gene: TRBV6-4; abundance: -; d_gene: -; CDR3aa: CASRRDENTGELFF; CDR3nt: TGTGCCAGCAGGAGGGACGAGAACACCGGGGAGCTGTTTTTT
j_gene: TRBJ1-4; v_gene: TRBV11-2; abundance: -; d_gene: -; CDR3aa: CASSLVWGQYEKLFF; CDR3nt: TGTGCCAGCAGCTTAGTCTGGGGGCAGTACGAAAAACTGTTTTTT
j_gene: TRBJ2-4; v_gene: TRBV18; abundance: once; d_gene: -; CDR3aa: CASSPPIGAAKNIQYF; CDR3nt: TGTGCCAGCTCACCACCGATTGGGGCGGCCAAAAACATTCAGTACTTC
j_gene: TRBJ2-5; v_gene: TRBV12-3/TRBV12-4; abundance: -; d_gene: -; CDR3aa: CASSLGPQETQYF; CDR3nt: TGTGCCAGCAGTTTGGGGCCTCAAGAGACCCAGTACTTC
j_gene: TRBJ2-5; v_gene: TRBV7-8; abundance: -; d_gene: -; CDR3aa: CASSLDFRQETQYF; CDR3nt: TGTGCCAGCAGCTTAGATTTCCGGCAAGAGACCCAGTACTTC
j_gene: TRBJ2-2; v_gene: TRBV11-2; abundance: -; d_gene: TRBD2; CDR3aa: CASSSGLAGAGTGELFF; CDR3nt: TGTGCCAGCAGCTCGGGACTAGCGGGGGCCGGCACCGGGGAGCTGTTTTTT
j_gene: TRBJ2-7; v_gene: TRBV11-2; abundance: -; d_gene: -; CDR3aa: CASSLDQVDEQYF; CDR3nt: TGTGCCAGCAGCTTAGATCAGGTCGACGAGCAGTACTTC
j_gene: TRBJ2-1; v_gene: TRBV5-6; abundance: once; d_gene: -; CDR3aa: CASSLLDYNEQFF; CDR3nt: TGTGCCAGCAGCTTGCTGGACTACAATGAGCAGTTCTTC
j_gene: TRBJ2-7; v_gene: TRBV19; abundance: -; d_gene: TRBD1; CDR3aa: CASSPSGTATYEQYF; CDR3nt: TGTGCCAGTAGTCCCTCCGGGACAGCGACGTACGAGCAGTACTTC
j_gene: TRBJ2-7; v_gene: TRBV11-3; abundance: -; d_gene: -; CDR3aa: CASSRDRISEQYF; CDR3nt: TGTGCCAGCAGCAGGGACCGGATCTCCGAGCAGTACTTC
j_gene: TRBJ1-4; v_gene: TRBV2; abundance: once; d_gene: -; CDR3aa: CASSKTFFNEKLFF; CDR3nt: TGTGCCAGCAGCAAGACATTTTTTAATGAAAAACTGTTTTTT
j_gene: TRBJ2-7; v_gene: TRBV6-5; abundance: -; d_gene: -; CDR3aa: CASSQGGLPYEQYF; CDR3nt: TGTGCCAGCAGCCAGGGAGGCCTCCCCTACGAGCAGTACTTC
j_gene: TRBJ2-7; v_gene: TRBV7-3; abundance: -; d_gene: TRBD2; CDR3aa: CASSLGLADSYEQYF; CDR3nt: TGTGCCAGCAGCTTGGGACTAGCGGATTCCTACGAGCAGTACTTC
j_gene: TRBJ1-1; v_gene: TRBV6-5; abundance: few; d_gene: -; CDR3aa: CASQRGATGDTEAFF; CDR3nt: TGTGCCAGTCAGAGAGGGGCCACGGGAGACACTGAAGCTTTCTTT
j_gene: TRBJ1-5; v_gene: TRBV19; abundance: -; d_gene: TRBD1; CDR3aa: CASSIVQGVNQPQHF; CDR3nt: TGTGCCAGTAGTATCGTCCAGGGGGTCAATCAGCCCCAGCATTTT
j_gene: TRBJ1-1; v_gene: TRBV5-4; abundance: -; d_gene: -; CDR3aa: CASSLEANLAFF; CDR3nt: TGTGCCAGCAGCTTGGAAGCTAATCTAGCTTTCTTT
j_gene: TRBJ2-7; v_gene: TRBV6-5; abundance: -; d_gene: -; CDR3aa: CATLTPSYEQYF; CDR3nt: TGTGCCACTCTGACACCTTCCTACGAGCAGTACTTC
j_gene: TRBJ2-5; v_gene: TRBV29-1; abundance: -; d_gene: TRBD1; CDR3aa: CSVAPGQTQETQYF; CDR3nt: TGCAGCGTCGCCCCGGGACAGACACAAGAGACCCAGTACTTC
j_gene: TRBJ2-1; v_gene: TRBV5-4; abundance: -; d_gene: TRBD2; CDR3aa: CASSHRTSGGAYEQFF; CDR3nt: TGTGCCAGCAGCCACAGGACTAGCGGGGGGGCATATGAGCAGTTCTTC
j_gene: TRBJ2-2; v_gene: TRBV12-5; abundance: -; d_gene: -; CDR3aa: CASGLVEGNSGELFF; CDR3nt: TGTGCTAGTGGTTTGGTAGAAGGGAATTCCGGGGAGCTGTTTTTT
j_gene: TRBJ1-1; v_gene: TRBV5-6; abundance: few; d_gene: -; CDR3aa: CASSVRARGLNTEAFF; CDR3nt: TGTGCCAGCAGCGTCCGGGCGAGAGGACTGAACACTGAAGCTTTCTTT
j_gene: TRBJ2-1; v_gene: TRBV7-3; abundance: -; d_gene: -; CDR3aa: CASSPRGGVLIGQFF; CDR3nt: TGTGCCAGCAGCCCCCGAGGGGGGGTCCTTATCGGGCAGTTCTTC
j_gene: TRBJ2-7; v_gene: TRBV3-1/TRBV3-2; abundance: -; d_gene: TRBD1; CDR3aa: CASSHSGQGNNEQYF; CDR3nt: TGTGCCAGCAGCCACTCGGGACAGGGGAACAACGAGCAGTACTTC
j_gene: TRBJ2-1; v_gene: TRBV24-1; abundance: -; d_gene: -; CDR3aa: CATSDRGAGMGNEQFF; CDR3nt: TGTGCCACCAGTGATCGGGGGGCAGGGATGGGCAATGAGCAGTTCTTC
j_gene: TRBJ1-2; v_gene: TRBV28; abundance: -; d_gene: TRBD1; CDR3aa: CASSSDRGGGNYGYTF; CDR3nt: TGTGCCAGCAGCTCAGACAGGGGAGGGGGGAACTATGGCTACACCTTC
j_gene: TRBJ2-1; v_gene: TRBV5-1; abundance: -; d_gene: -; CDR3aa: CASSLDGGKANEQFF; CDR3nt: TGCGCCAGCAGCTTGGACGGAGGGAAGGCCAATGAGCAGTTCTTC
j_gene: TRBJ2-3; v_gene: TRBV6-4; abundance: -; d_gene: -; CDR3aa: CASSLDRTQGDTQYF; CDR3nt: TGTGCCAGCAGCCTCGACAGGACCCAAGGCGATACGCAGTATTTT
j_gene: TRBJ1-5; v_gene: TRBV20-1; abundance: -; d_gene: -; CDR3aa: CSIWGGGPQHF; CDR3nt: TGCAGCATTTGGGGCGGCGGACCCCAGCATTTT
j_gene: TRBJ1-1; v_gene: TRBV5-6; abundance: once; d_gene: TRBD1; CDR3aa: CASSLGTGRSNTEAFF; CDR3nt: TGTGCCAGCAGCCTAGGGACAGGGCGTTCGAACACTGAAGCTTTCTTT
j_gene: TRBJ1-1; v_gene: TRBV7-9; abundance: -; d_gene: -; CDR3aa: CASSLGPGMGTEAFF; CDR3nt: TGTGCCAGCAGCTTAGGTCCGGGGATGGGCACTGAAGCTTTCTTT
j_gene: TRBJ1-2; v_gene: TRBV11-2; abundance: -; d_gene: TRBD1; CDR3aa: CASSLETGGNYGYTF; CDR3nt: TGTGCCAGCAGCTTAGAGACAGGGGGCAACTATGGCTACACCTTC
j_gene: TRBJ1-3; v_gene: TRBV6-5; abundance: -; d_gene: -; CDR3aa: CASSLVRASGNTIYF; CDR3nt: TGTGCCAGCAGTCTGGTACGAGCGTCTGGAAACACCATATATTTT
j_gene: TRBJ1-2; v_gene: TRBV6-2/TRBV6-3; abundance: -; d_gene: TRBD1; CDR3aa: CASSWDRAHGYTF; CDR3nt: TGTGCCAGCAGTTGGGACAGGGCTCATGGCTACACCTTC
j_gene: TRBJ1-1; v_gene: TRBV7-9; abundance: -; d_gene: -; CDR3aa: CASSLGAENTEAFF; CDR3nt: TGTGCCAGCAGCTTAGGGGCAGAGAACACTGAAGCTTTCTTT
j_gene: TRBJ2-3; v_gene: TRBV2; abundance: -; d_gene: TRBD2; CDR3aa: CASSIIAGAGDTQYF; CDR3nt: TGTGCCAGCAGTATTATAGCGGGAGCCGGTGATACGCAGTATTTT
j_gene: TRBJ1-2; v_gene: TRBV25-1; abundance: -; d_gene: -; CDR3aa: CASSSIGQGAQSPYGYTF; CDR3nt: TGTGCCAGCAGTTCTATCGGGCAGGGTGCGCAGAGTCCTTATGGCTACACCTTC
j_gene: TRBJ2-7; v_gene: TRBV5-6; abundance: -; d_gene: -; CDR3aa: CASSLGGDPLEQYF; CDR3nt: TGTGCCAGCAGCTTGGGAGGGGACCCCCTCGAGCAGTACTTC
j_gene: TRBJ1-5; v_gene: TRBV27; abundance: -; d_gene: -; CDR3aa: CASSLMLGGLPQHF; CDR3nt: TGTGCCAGCAGTTTGATGTTAGGGGGGCTGCCCCAGCATTTT
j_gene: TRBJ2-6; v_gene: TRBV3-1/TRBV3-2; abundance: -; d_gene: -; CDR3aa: CASSQEGSYRANVLTF; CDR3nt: TGTGCCAGCAGCCAAGAGGGCAGCTATAGGGCCAACGTCCTGACTTTC
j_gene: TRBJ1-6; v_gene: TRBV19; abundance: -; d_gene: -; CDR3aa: CASSVGLNSPLHF; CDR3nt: TGTGCCAGTAGTGTGGGACTGAATTCACCCCTCCACTTT
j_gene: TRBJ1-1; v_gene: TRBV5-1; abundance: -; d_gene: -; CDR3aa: CASSLGTVIGSTEAFF; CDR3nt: TGCGCCAGCAGCTTGGGTACAGTAATCGGGAGCACTGAAGCTTTCTTT
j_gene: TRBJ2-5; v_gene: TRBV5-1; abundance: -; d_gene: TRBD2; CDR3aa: CASSLTSGRGETQYF; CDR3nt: TGCGCCAGCAGCCTGACTAGCGGGAGGGGAGAGACCCAGTACTTC
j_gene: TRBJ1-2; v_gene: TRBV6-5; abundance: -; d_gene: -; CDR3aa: CASSPGGTYGYTF; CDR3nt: TGTGCCAGCAGTCCCGGGGGGACCTATGGCTACACCTTC
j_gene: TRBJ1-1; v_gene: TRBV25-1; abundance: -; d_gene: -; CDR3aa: CASMNSLNTEAFF; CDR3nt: TGTGCCAGCATGAACAGCTTGAACACTGAAGCTTTCTTT
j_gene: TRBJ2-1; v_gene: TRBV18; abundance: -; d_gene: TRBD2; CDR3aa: CASSPLGTSGSNEQFF; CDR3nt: TGTGCCAGCTCACCACTTGGGACTAGCGGGAGCAATGAGCAGTTCTTC
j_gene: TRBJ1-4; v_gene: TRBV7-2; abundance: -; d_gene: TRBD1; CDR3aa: CASSYRGANEKLFF; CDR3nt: TGTGCCAGCAGCTACAGGGGGGCTAATGAAAAACTGTTTTTT
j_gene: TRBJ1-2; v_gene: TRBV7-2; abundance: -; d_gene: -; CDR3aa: CASSFGADYGYTF; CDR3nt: TGTGCCAGCAGCTTCGGGGCCGACTATGGCTACACCTTC
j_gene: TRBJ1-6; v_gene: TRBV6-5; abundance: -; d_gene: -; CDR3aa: CASSYYDTSYNSPLHF; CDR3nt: TGTGCCAGCAGTTACTACGACACCTCCTATAATTCACCCCTCCACTTT
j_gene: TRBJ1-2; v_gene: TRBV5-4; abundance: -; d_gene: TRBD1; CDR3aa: CASSSTGDGGGYTF; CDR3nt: TGTGCCAGCAGCTCGACAGGGGATGGCGGTGGCTACACCTTC
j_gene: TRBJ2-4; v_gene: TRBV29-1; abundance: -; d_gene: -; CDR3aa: CSVELPQGGVKNIQYF; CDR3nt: TGCAGCGTTGAACTCCCACAGGGGGGGGTCAAAAACATTCAGTACTTC
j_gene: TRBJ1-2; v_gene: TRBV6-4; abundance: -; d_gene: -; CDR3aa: CASREGFGYGYTF; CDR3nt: TGTGCCAGCAGAGAGGGGTTCGGCTATGGCTACACCTTC
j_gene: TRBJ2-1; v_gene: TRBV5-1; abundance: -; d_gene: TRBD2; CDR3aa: CASSLASSGQQFF; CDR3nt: TGCGCCAGCAGCTTGGCGTCTAGCGGGCAGCAGTTCTTC